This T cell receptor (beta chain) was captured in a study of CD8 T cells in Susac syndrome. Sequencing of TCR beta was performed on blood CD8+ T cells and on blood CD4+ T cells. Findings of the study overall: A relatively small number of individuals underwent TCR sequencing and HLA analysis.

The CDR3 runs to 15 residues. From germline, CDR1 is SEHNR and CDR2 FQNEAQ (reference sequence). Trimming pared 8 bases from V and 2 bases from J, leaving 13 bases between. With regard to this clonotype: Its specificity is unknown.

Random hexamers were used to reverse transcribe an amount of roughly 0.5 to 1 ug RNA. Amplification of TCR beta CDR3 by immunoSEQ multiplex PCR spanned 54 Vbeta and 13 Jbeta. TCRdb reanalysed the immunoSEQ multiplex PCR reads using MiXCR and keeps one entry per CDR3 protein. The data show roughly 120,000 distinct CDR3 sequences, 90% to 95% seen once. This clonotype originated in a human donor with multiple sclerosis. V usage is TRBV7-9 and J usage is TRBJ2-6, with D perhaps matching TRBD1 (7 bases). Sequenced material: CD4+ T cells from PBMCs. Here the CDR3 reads CASARGVAGANVLTF. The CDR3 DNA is TGTGCCAGCGCCAGGGGGGTTGCTGGGGCCAACGTCCTGACTTTC. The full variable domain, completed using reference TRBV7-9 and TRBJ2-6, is DTGVSQNPRHKITKRGQNVTFRCDPISEHNRLYWYRQTLGQGPEFLTYFQNEAQLEKSRLLSDRFSAERPKGSFSTLEIQRTEQGDSAMYLCASARGVAGANVLTFGAGSRLTVL.